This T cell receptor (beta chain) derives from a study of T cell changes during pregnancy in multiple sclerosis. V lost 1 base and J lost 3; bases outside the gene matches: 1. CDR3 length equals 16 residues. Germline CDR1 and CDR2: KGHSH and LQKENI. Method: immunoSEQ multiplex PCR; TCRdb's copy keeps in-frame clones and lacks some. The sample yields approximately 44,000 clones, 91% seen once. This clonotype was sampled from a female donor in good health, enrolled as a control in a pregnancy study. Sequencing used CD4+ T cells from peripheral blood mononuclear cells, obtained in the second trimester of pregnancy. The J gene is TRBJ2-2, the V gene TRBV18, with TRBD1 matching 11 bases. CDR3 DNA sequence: TGTGCCAGCTCACCACGGGGACAGGGGGACACCGGGGAGCTGTTTTTT. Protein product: CASSPRGQGDTGELFF.